The 8 T cell receptor beta chains below come from one sample, sequenced in a study of cytomegalovirus exposure and HLA in healthy donors. Generated by immunoSEQ multiplex PCR, the TCRdb table keeps only in-frame clones and is missing some. Of 150,000 to 200,000 clones listed, 91% are singletons. The sequencing input was PBMCs. These receptors were collected from a young woman in good health and CMV-seropositive.

The rearrangement uses TRBV7-8 and TRBJ2-1; 8 bases are a match to TRBD2. This CDR3 has 16 residues. CDR1 is SGHVS and CDR2 is FQNEAQ in the germline V gene. J was trimmed by 6 bases and V by 4 bases; bases with no gene match: 11. CDR3 sequence reads: CASSSSGGAPLNEQFF. CDR3 nucleotide sequence: TGTGCCAGCAGCTCGTCGGGGGGGGCCCCTCTCAATGAGCAGTTCTTC.

V usage is TRBV9 and J usage is TRBJ2-1; no reliable D call. Germline lookup yields CDR1 SGDLS and CDR2 YYNGEE. The CDR3 is 15 amino acids. V lost 0 bases to trimming and J lost 4 bases, with 11 bases between them. CDR3 DNA sequence: TGTGCCAGCAGCGTAGGAGAACAGAGATACAATGAGCAGTTCTTC. Translating gives CASSVGEQRYNEQFF. Complete variable domain (other parts from reference TRBV9 and TRBJ2-1): DSGVTQTPKHLITATGQRVTLRCSPRSGDLSVYWYQQSLDQGLQFLIQYYNGEERAKGNILERFSAQQFPDLHSELNLSSLELGDSALYFCASSVGEQRYNEQFFGPGTRLTVL.

This chain connects TRBV5-4 to TRBJ1-2; 10 nucleotides align to TRBD1. This CDR3 is built from 14 residues. V lost 5 bases, J lost 8 bases, and 9 bases stayed unmatched. Germline lookup yields CDR1 SGHNT and CDR2 YYREEE (reference sequence). DNA of the CDR3: TGTGCCAGCAGGATGGGACAGGGGATGGAGGGCTACACCTTC. Protein: CASRMGQGMEGYTF. Full variable domain (outside the CDR3, taken from reference TRBV5-4 and TRBJ1-2): ETGVTQSPTHLIKTRGQQVTLRCSSQSGHNTVSWYQQALGQGPQFIFQYYREEENGRGNFPPRFSGLQFPNYSSELNVNALELDDSALYLCASRMGQGMEGYTFGSGTRLTVV.

This sequence joins TRBV19 and TRBJ2-6, with D unresolved. V shed 5 bases and J shed 2 bases, with 10 bases lying between them. CDR3 size: 15 residues. Germline V lookup: CDR1 LNHDA, CDR2 SQIVND (reference sequence). The CDR3 nucleotides read TGTGCCAGTAGTCGACTCTTGACTGGGGCCAACGTCCTGACTTTC. Protein: CASSRLLTGANVLTF.

V usage is TRBV6-1 and J usage is TRBJ2-3; D perhaps matches TRBD1 (6 bases). This CDR3 has 16 amino acids. The ends were cut back, 3 bases at V and 3 bases at J, with 16 bases in the middle. Germline CDR1 reads MNHNS; CDR2 reads SASEGT. CDR3 sequence reads: CASSESTGSITDTQYF. In nucleotides, the CDR3 is TGTGCCAGCAGTGAGAGCACAGGGTCAATTACAGATACGCAGTATTTT.

This clone was found once. The chain is built from TRBV6-1 and TRBJ2-3, with 11 nucleotides matching TRBD2. Germline assignment: CDR1 MNHNS and CDR2 SASEGT. J gave up 4 bases and V 4 bases, and 10 bases lay outside the gene matches. The CDR3 consists of 17 residues. In DNA form, the CDR3 reads TGTGCCAGCAGTGTTACTAGCGGGAGTTTTTATGCAGATACGCAGTATTTT. It yields the protein CASSVTSGSFYADTQYF.

V and J are TRBV2 and TRBJ1-1, with D hard to call. Trimming left V 3 bases short and J 0 bases short, with 5 bases between. Germline CDR1 is SNHLY and CDR2 is FYNNEI. This CDR3 has 13 amino acids. CDR3 sequence (DNA): TGTGCCAGCAGTGACCCCTTGAACACTGAAGCTTTCTTT. Translated, it gives CASSDPLNTEAFF. Using reference TRBV2 and TRBJ1-1 for the parts outside the CDR3, the full variable domain is EPEVTQTPSHQVTQMGQEVILRCVPISNHLYFYWYRQILGQKVEFLVSFYNNEISEKSEIFDDQFSVERPDGSNFTLKIRSTKLEDSAMYFCASSDPLNTEAFFGQGTRLTVV.

The chain links TRBV6-5 to TRBJ1-3; TRBD1 aligns across 8 bases. Germline CDR1 MNHEY, CDR2 SVGAGI. V trimming: 2 bases; J trimming: 6 bases; junction bases outside the gene matches: 3. The CDR3 totals 14 residues. The CDR3, as DNA: TGTGCCAGCAGTTACGGACAGGGTTTAAACACCATATATTTT. Its protein product is CASSYGQGLNTIYF.